Below, 27 T cell receptor beta chains from the same sample are listed, as sequenced in a study of T-cell reconstitution after alpha-beta-depleted transplantation in children. The TCRbeta library incorporated unique molecular identifiers. TCRdb passed the PCR reads through MiXCR, listing each CDR3 protein once. Altogether roughly 590,000 distinct CDR3 sequences are present, around 17% being singletons, with the ten largest covering over 0.95%. Sequenced here: PBMCs from the stem cell graft donor, sampled from the stem cell graft. The receptor set was obtained from a human donor who donated a stem cell graft to a child with acute myeloid leukemia.

This clonotype appeared a few times. The chain combines TRBV7-9 with TRBJ2-2, with 8 bases lining up with TRBD2. Unmatched junction bases numbered 5, after V lost 5 bases and J lost 0 bases. The CDR3 has 16 residues. Germline values: CDR1 SEHNR, CDR2 FQNEAQ (reference sequence). CDR3 sequence (DNA): TGTGCCAGCAGCCCCGGAGCGGGGGCGAACACCGGGGAGCTGTTTTTT. Translating gives CASSPGAGANTGELFF.

There are a few counts of this clonotype. The chain recombines TRBV12-3 or TRBV12-4 with TRBJ1-1, with 7 positions matching TRBD1. This CDR3 is 14 amino acids long. V was clipped by 8 bases and J by 5 bases; unmatched bases: 11. The CDR3 region is CASAIRGRGTEAFF. For the CDR3, the DNA is TGTGCCAGCGCTATAAGGGGGCGAGGAACTGAAGCTTTCTTT.

This clonotype was recorded many times. The V call is TRBV12-3 or TRBV12-4, the J call TRBJ2-3, with TRBD1 identical over 7 bases. Trimming cost V 2 bases and J 5 bases; bases outside gene matches: 1. There are 13 residues in the CDR3. This CDR3 reads CASSLRGLDTQYF. The CDR3 DNA reads as TGTGCCAGCAGTTTAAGGGGGCTAGATACGCAGTATTTT.

This clonotype showed up just a few times. The J gene is TRBJ1-2, the V gene TRBV2, with D tentatively TRBD1 (6 bases). The CDR3 is made up of 13 amino acids. Germline V lookup: CDR1 SNHLY, CDR2 FYNNEI. Trimming left V 8 bases short and J 12 bases short, with 22 bases between. The CDR3 DNA follows: TGTGCCAGCCGTCCCCAACCGAGTGCAGGGGACACCTTC. It codes for CASRPQPSAGDTF.

This clonotype was counted ten times or more. The J gene is TRBJ2-3, the V gene TRBV27; 8 bases map to TRBD1. CDR3 length: 17 amino acids. The V segment lost 5 bases and the J segment 0 bases; nucleotides outside the gene matches: 10. Germline values: CDR1 MNHEY, CDR2 SMNVEV (reference sequence). The CDR3 sequence is CASSPGTGRPSTDTQYF. The DNA for the CDR3 is TGTGCCAGCAGTCCCGGGACAGGAAGGCCTAGCACAGATACGCAGTATTTT.

This clonotype was found many times. The chain combines TRBV29-1 with TRBJ2-1; 8 bases are shared with TRBD1. V was pared by 1 base and J by 6 bases, with 5 bases of the junction left unmatched. The CDR3 is made up of 14 amino acids. Germline CDR1 is SQVTM and CDR2 is ANQGSEA. CDR3 protein: CSVEGGTGPNEQFF. The CDR3 DNA sequence: TGCAGCGTTGAAGGGGGGACAGGTCCCAATGAGCAGTTCTTC.

This chain joins TRBV20-1 and TRBJ1-5; the match to TRBD1 covers 9 bases. Germline assignment: CDR1 DFQATT and CDR2 SNEGSKA (reference sequence). This CDR3 comprises 15 residues. The ends lost 1 base at V and 7 bases at J; junction bases unmatched: 8. The CDR3 here is CSARAGDRAGQPQHF. The DNA for the CDR3 is TGCAGTGCTAGAGCCGGGGACAGGGCTGGACAGCCCCAGCATTTT.

This clonotype was observed many times. This sequence joins TRBV20-1 and TRBJ2-1; TRBD2 agrees at 7 bases. Germline CDR1 DFQATT, CDR2 SNEGSKA (reference sequence). This CDR3 has 14 residues. V lost 3 bases and J lost 0; bases outside the gene matches: 2. The CDR3 here is CSARRDYSYNEQFF. The CDR3, as DNA: TGCAGTGCTAGGCGGGACTACTCCTACAATGAGCAGTTCTTC.

The genes are TRBV4-2 and TRBJ2-5, with a possible D match to TRBD1 (6 bases). The length of the CDR3 is 14 residues. Germline V gives CDR1 LGHNA, CDR2 YNFKEQ. With 4 bases removed from V and 5 bases from J, the gap between germline ends came to 14 bases. The DNA of the CDR3 is TGTGCCAGCAGCCGGATGGGACACGGGGAGACCCAGTACTTC. This translates into CASSRMGHGETQYF.

This clonotype showed up just a few times. The rearrangement uses TRBV29-1 and TRBJ1-4, with D uncertain. CDR3 size: 15 residues. Germline V gene data show CDR1 as SQVTM and CDR2 as ANQGSEA. V lost 3 bases to trimming and J lost 6 bases, with 17 bases between them. The CDR3 reads CSVDDGSGPDEKLFF. The CDR3 DNA reads as TGCAGCGTTGATGATGGCTCGGGTCCCGATGAAAAACTGTTTTTT. The full variable domain, its missing parts supplied by reference TRBV29-1 and TRBJ1-4, is SAVISQKPSRDICQRGTSLTIQCQVDSQVTMMFWYRQQPGQSLTLIATANQGSEATYESGFVIDKFPISRPNLTFSTLTVSNMSPEDSSIYLCSVDDGSGPDEKLFFGSGTQLSVL.

The chain is built from TRBV6-4 and TRBJ1-4; 7 bases fit TRBD1. Germline lookup yields CDR1 MRHNA and CDR2 SNTAGT. Germline trimming cut 7 bases from V and 5 bases from J; bases unmatched to any gene: 10. The CDR3 runs 15 residues. The CDR3 DNA reads TGTGCCAGCACGGGACTTCCCAGGGGGAATGAAAAACTGTTTTTT. Translating gives CASTGLPRGNEKLFF.

The chain joins TRBV7-3 to TRBJ2-1, with TRBD2 matching over 7 bases. The V and J ends lost 1 base and 7 bases, in that order; junction bases with no gene match: 13. Germline CDR1 and CDR2: SGHTA and FQGTGA. The CDR3 runs to 17 residues. The CDR3 region is CASSLSLGVAGANEQFF. DNA of the CDR3: TGTGCCAGCAGCTTAAGTCTGGGGGTAGCGGGCGCTAATGAGCAGTTCTTC.

The chain employs TRBV4-3 and TRBJ2-5; TRBD1 matches 9 bases. V lost 4 bases, J lost 4 bases, and 7 bases stayed unmatched. This CDR3 is 15 amino acids long. Germline CDR1 reads LGHNA; CDR2 reads YSLEER. This CDR3 reads CASSPGTGNGETQYF. The CDR3 DNA reads TGCGCCAGCAGCCCCGGGACAGGGAATGGAGAGACCCAGTACTTC.

This clonotype has just a few counts. The CDR3 nucleotides read TGTGCCAGCAGCCAAGATCGGGACAAACCTGACGAGCAGTTCTTC. Protein product: CASSQDRDKPDEQFF. The chain links TRBV3-2 to TRBJ2-1; the table calls TRBD1, which could not be checked here. TRBV3-2 is marked as a pseudogene. This CDR3 region has 15 residues.

This clonotype appeared many times. This chain uses TRBV20-1 with TRBJ1-4; D ambiguous. The germline V gene has CDR1 DFQATT and CDR2 SNEGSKA (reference sequence). V shed 1 base and J shed 1 base, with 7 bases lying between them. This CDR3 spans 14 amino acids. The CDR3 DNA reads as TGCAGTGCTAGAGGGATTGGAACTAATGAAAAACTGTTTTTT. Translation gives CSARGIGTNEKLFF.

This clonotype was counted only a few times. The CDR3 loop is CASSRSGGQGRGSYNEQFF. The DNA of the CDR3 is TGTGCCAGCAGCCGTTCTGGGGGACAGGGCAGAGGCTCCTACAATGAGCAGTTCTTC. The chain couples TRBV12-3 or TRBV12-4 to TRBJ2-1; 9 bases align to TRBD1. V shed 6 bases, J shed 0 bases, and the junction held 15 bases outside the gene matches. This CDR3 spans 19 amino acids.

This clonotype was counted ten times or more. This sequence joins TRBV20-1 and TRBJ2-1; 10 positions match TRBD2. The CDR3 is 16 amino acids. The V and J ends lost 4 bases and 0 bases, in that order; junction bases with no gene match: 6. Per the germline V gene, CDR1 is DFQATT and CDR2 is SNEGSKA (reference sequence). This chain's CDR3 is CSAKTSGSSSYNEQFF. CDR3 DNA: TGCAGTGCTAAGACTAGCGGGTCGAGCTCCTACAATGAGCAGTTCTTC.

This clonotype was detected many times. This chain connects TRBV20-1 to TRBJ1-2, with D possibly being TRBD1 (5 bases). Germline assignment: CDR1 DFQATT and CDR2 SNEGSKA (reference sequence). Trimming cost V 2 bases and J 4 bases, with 14 bases left between them. This CDR3 is 14 amino acids long. The CDR3 nucleotides are TGCAGTGCTAGATCGACAGTGGCTTCCTATGGCTACACCTTC. The encoded protein is CSARSTVASYGYTF.

This clonotype was counted at least ten times. The V gene is TRBV20-1, the J gene TRBJ2-3, with TRBD1 identical over 10 bases. Germline CDR1 DFQATT, CDR2 SNEGSKA (reference sequence). The length of the CDR3 is 15 residues. J gave up 5 bases and V 5 bases, and 10 bases lay outside the gene matches. The CDR3 nucleotides are TGCAGTGCTGGTCCCAGGACAGGGGGGAGAGATACGCAGTATTTT. Its protein is CSAGPRTGGRDTQYF.

In this sample, this clonotype turned up many times. The rearrangement joins TRBV5-1 to TRBJ1-2; D possibly corresponds to TRBD1 (5 bases). Germline CDR1 reads SGHRS; CDR2 reads YFSETQ. Trimming shortened V by 7 bases and J by 2 bases, and 9 bases separated the two germline ends. The CDR3 is 12 residues long. CDR3 sequence: CASSEGNYGYTF. The CDR3 nucleotides are TGCGCCAGCTCCGAGGGGAACTATGGCTACACCTTC.

This chain uses TRBV4-3 with TRBJ1-2; TRBD1 aligns across 9 bases. CDR1 and CDR2 (germline): LGHNA, YSLEER. J lost 2 bases, V lost 2 bases, and 3 bases had no gene match. The CDR3 sequence is 15 residues long. The CDR3 sequence: CASSQPGTGNYGYTF. The CDR3 nucleotides are TGCGCCAGCAGCCAACCCGGGACAGGGAACTATGGCTACACCTTC.

The rearrangement uses TRBV7-2 and TRBJ2-3; TRBD2 matches 7 bases. CDR1 and CDR2 from the germline V gene are SGHTA and FQGNSA. V gave up 4 bases and J gave up 2 bases; unmatched junction bases: 9. There are 16 residues in the CDR3. CDR3 sequence (DNA): TGTGCCAGCAGCTACCGACAAGCGGGGATCACAGATACGCAGTATTTT. Its protein is CASSYRQAGITDTQYF.

This clonotype has ten or more counts. The genes are TRBV12-3 or TRBV12-4 and TRBJ2-7, with TRBD2 matching 12 bases. The CDR3 is 16 amino acids. With V trimmed by 7 bases and J by 1 base, 8 bases remained unmatched. CDR3 in amino acids: CASKASGGARSYEQYF. DNA of the CDR3: TGTGCCAGCAAGGCTAGCGGGGGGGCCAGGTCCTACGAGCAGTACTTC.

This clonotype has a handful of counts. V is TRBV7-2 and J is TRBJ1-1; no firm D call. The CDR3 contains 14 residues. CDR1 SGHTA and CDR2 FQGNSA come from the germline V gene. Between the trimmed V and J ends, which lost 1 base and 7 bases, there was a span of 13 bases. This CDR3 reads CASSLDGRAVEAFF. The CDR3 region has the DNA TGTGCCAGCAGCTTAGATGGGCGGGCCGTTGAAGCTTTCTTT. Looking up the rest from reference TRBV7-2 and TRBJ1-1 gives the full variable domain: GAGVSQSPSNKVTEKGKDVELRCDPISGHTALYWYRQSLGQGLEFLIYFQGNSAPDKSGLPSDRFSAERTGGSVSTLTIQRTQQEDSAVYLCASSLDGRAVEAFFGQGTRLTVV.

This clonotype was seen ten or more times. The rearrangement joins TRBV20-1 to TRBJ2-3; 8 bases map to TRBD2. Trimming took 6 bases from V and 6 from J; bases not matched to a gene: 5. There are 12 residues in the CDR3. CDR1 and CDR2 from the germline V gene are DFQATT and SNEGSKA (reference sequence). The CDR3 sequence is CSARGAVDTQYF. The CDR3, as DNA: TGCAGTGCGCGGGGGGCGGTGGATACGCAGTATTTT.

A few counts support this clonotype. This rearrangement joins TRBV20-1 to TRBJ2-1; 9 nucleotides line up with TRBD2. Germline V CDR1 and CDR2: DFQATT, SNEGSKA (reference sequence). The CDR3 spans 19 residues. The ends lost 0 bases at V and 3 bases at J; junction bases unmatched: 15. The CDR3 loop reads CSARDSLLSSGGIYNEQFF. The DNA for the CDR3 is TGCAGTGCTAGAGATTCCCTCCTAAGTAGCGGGGGAATCTACAATGAGCAGTTCTTC.

This clonotype was detected ten times or more. V and J are TRBV12-3 or TRBV12-4 and TRBJ2-3; 11 bases match TRBD1. After removal of 5 bases from V and 4 bases from J, the junction contained 8 bases not matched to a gene. This CDR3 comprises 16 residues. As DNA, the CDR3 is TGTGCCAGCAGTCGGACACGGGACAGGGGGTCAGATACGCAGTATTTT. This codes for CASSRTRDRGSDTQYF.